The 21 T cell receptor beta chains given below trace back to one sample, sequenced in a study of shared clonotypes between healthy human individuals. Naivety among CD8 cells was defined by CD45RO negativity and positive CCR7 selection, thereby excluding terminally differentiated effector memory CD45RA+ cells. Sequencing was performed with immunoSEQ multiplex PCR; in TCRdb, only in-frame clones are kept and a portion is missing. The data show about 2.2 million clones, approximately 92% seen once. Specimen: naive CD8+ T cells from PBMCs. Receptor source: a man between 18 and 29 years old in good health. Some clones in this sample may be carry-over from other donors' samples.

V usage is TRBV27 and J usage is TRBJ2-7; no firm D call. V dropped 5 bases and J dropped 5 bases, with 16 bases sitting between them. Germline CDR1 is MNHEY and CDR2 is SMNVEV (reference sequence). This CDR3 has 14 residues. DNA of the CDR3: TGTGCCAGCAGTCTCCGGACCCTCCGGGACGAGCAGTACTTC. Translating it yields CASSLRTLRDEQYF.

The rearrangement uses TRBV16 and TRBJ2-7, with a weak D call TRBD1 (6 bases). Trimming took off 2 bases at V and 2 bases at J, with 13 bases between the two ends. CDR3 length: 15 residues. The V gene's germline CDR1 is KGHSY and CDR2 FQNENV. CDR3: CASSQGVTGTYEQYF. CDR3 bases: TGTGCCAGCAGCCAAGGAGTAACAGGGACCTACGAGCAGTACTTC.

The chain carries TRBV7-8 and TRBJ1-1, with D maybe TRBD1 (5 bases). Germline CDR1 and CDR2: SGHVS and FQNEAQ. This CDR3 contains 15 residues. The V end was cut by 2 bases, the J end by 4 bases, with 14 bases between. The CDR3 DNA sequence: TGTGCCAGCAGCTTAAGTCCCGGGGCGGGCACTGAAGCTTTCTTT. Translation: CASSLSPGAGTEAFF. The whole variable domain, remainder taken from reference TRBV7-8 and TRBJ1-1, is GAGVSQSPRYKVAKRGQDVALRCDPISGHVSLFWYQQALGQGPEFLTYFQNEAQLDKSGLPSDRFFAERPEGSVSTLKIQRTQQEDSAVYLCASSLSPGAGTEAFFGQGTRLTVV.

This clone was counted a single time. The chain recombines TRBV29-1 with TRBJ1-1; 8 bases fit TRBD1. This CDR3 contains 9 residues. Trimming took 7 bases from V and 12 from J; bases not matched to a gene: 4. CDR1 and CDR2 from the germline V gene are SQVTM and ANQGSEA. CDR3 protein: CSDGTGTFF. The CDR3 region has the DNA TGCAGCGACGGGACAGGCACTTTCTTT.

V gene TRBV2 combines with J gene TRBJ2-3, with 7 bases that match TRBD2. The V gene end was trimmed by 6 bases and the J gene end by 1 base; junction bases not matched to a gene: 19. CDR1 SNHLY and CDR2 FYNNEI come from the germline V gene. CDR3 length: 19 residues. This CDR3 reads CASRFSTGWAGVGTDTQYF. CDR3 DNA sequence: TGTGCCAGCAGATTTTCTACCGGGTGGGCGGGAGTGGGCACAGATACGCAGTATTTT.

This clone came up once. CDR3 sequence: CASSQDFVGEGYTF. In nucleotides, the CDR3 is TGCGCCAGCAGCCAAGATTTCGTCGGAGAAGGCTACACCTTC. The chain couples TRBV4-3 to TRBJ1-2; D gene unclear. The germline V gene has CDR1 LGHNA and CDR2 YSLEER. The ends were cut back, 0 bases at V and 8 bases at J, with 13 bases in the middle. The CDR3 length is 14 residues.

V usage is TRBV4-1 and J usage is TRBJ1-5; the D is unclear. The CDR3 is made up of 18 amino acids. Germline CDR1 and CDR2: MGHRA and YSYEKL. V was pared by 4 bases and J by 2 bases, with 21 bases between. The CDR3 reads CASSLHGSQERGNQPQHF. CDR3 nucleotides: TGCGCCAGCAGCCTTCACGGAAGTCAGGAGAGAGGCAATCAGCCCCAGCATTTT.

The rearrangement joins TRBV7-9 to TRBJ2-7; 8 bases agree with TRBD1. Trimming took 0 bases from V and 3 from J; bases not matched to a gene: 10. Looked up from germline, CDR1 is SEHNR and CDR2 is FQNEAQ (reference sequence). The CDR3 has 17 residues. The CDR3 here is CASSLAGTGFQSYEQYF. CDR3 nucleotide sequence: TGTGCCAGCAGCTTAGCGGGGACAGGATTTCAAAGCTACGAGCAGTACTTC.

The CDR3 loop is CASSLVDSTDNVLTF. For the CDR3, the DNA is TGTGCCAGCAGCTTAGTGGACAGCACAGACAACGTCCTGACTTTC. The V and J genes are TRBV7-9 and TRBJ2-6, with D maybe TRBD1 (6 bases). The CDR3 length is 15 residues. In germline, CDR1 is SEHNR, CDR2 FQNEAQ (reference sequence). The V end was cut by 1 base, the J end by 9 bases, with 13 bases between.

There are a few counts of this clone. The V and J genes are TRBV9 and TRBJ2-2; a possible D gene is TRBD2 (6 bases). Germline assignment: CDR1 SGDLS and CDR2 YYNGEE. Trimming left V 0 bases short and J 5 bases short, with 11 bases between. This CDR3 is 15 amino acids long. Here the CDR3 DNA reads TGTGCCAGCAGCGTAGGTGGAGGGAGAACCGGGGAGCTGTTTTTT. Amino acid sequence: CASSVGGGRTGELFF.

This chain joins TRBV7-3 and TRBJ2-1, with 7 nucleotides matching TRBD2. Germline CDR1 is SGHTA and CDR2 is FQGTGA. The CDR3 length is 15 residues. V was pared by 2 bases and J by 3 bases, with 4 bases of the junction left unmatched. The CDR3 DNA sequence: TGTGCCAGCAGCTTATCGGGACTATTCTACAATGAGCAGTTCTTC. Amino acid sequence: CASSLSGLFYNEQFF.

The rearrangement joins TRBV28 to TRBJ2-4, with D perhaps given as TRBD1 or TRBD2 (6 bases each). There are 16 residues in the CDR3. V dropped 6 bases and J dropped 2 bases, with 17 bases sitting between them. From germline, CDR1 is MDHEN and CDR2 SYDVKM. The CDR3 DNA sequence: TGTGCCAGCAGGGGGAAGGGGGGAGCCCCCAAAAACATTCAGTACTTC. It is translated as CASRGKGGAPKNIQYF.

The chain uses TRBV7-9 and TRBJ2-5; TRBD2 matches at 8 bases. The CDR3 covers 16 residues. Losses at the gene ends were 3 bases for V and 5 bases for J; bases not matched to a gene: 11. CDR1 is SEHNR, CDR2 FQNEAQ, per germline (reference sequence). CDR3 DNA sequence: TGTGCCAGCAGCTTCTTGGCGGGAGGAGCTCTCGAGACCCAGTACTTC. It translates to CASSFLAGGALETQYF. Variable domain in full (rest from reference TRBV7-9 and TRBJ2-5): DTGVSQNPRHKITKRGQNVTFRCDPISEHNRLYWYRQTLGQGPEFLTYFQNEAQLEKSRLLSDRFSAERPKGSFSTLEIQRTEQGDSAMYLCASSFLAGGALETQYFGPGTRLLVL.

This clone was recorded once. The chain employs TRBV14 and TRBJ2-3; 9 nucleotides align to TRBD1. CDR1 and CDR2 from the germline V gene are SGHDN and FVKESK. CDR3 size: 13 residues. Germline trimming cut 6 bases from V and 4 bases from J; bases unmatched to any gene: 2. The CDR3 sequence: CASRGQGSDTQYF. CDR3 DNA: TGTGCCAGCAGAGGACAGGGGTCAGATACGCAGTATTTT.

The V and J genes are TRBV19 and TRBJ2-5; TRBD1 aligns across 9 bases. Germline V gene sequence: CDR1 LNHDA, CDR2 SQIVND (reference sequence). After removal of 10 bases from V and 4 bases from J, the junction contained 13 bases not matched to a gene. CDR3 length: 15 amino acids. The CDR3: CATRDRERVGETQYF. The CDR3 nucleotides are TGTGCCACCCGGGACAGGGAGAGGGTGGGAGAGACCCAGTACTTC. The whole variable domain, filled in from reference TRBV19 and TRBJ2-5, reads DGGITQSPKYLFRKEGQNVTLSCEQNLNHDAMYWYRQDPGQGLRLIYYSQIVNDFQKGDIAEGYSVSREKKESFPLTVTSAQKNPTAFYLCATRDRERVGETQYFGPGTRLLVL.

The genes are TRBV9 and TRBJ1-2; the match to TRBD1 covers 9 bases. The junction had 5 bases not matched to a gene; V was cut back by 4 bases and J by 1 base. The CDR3 sequence is 15 residues long. In germline, CDR1 is SGDLS, CDR2 YYNGEE. The DNA of the CDR3 is TGTGCCAGCAGCCCCGGACAGGGGATTAACTATGGCTACACCTTC. Translating gives CASSPGQGINYGYTF.

V and J are TRBV7-8 and TRBJ2-6; D is uncertain. The CDR3 sequence is 17 residues long. V was pared by 0 bases and J by 4 bases, with 13 bases between. CDR1 is SGHVS and CDR2 is FQNEAQ in the germline V gene. This CDR3 is CASSLAVDGWGANVLTF. The CDR3 region has the DNA TGTGCCAGCAGCTTAGCGGTCGATGGATGGGGGGCCAACGTCCTGACTTTC.

V and J are TRBV6-1 and TRBJ2-7; 9 nucleotides match TRBD1. This CDR3 is built from 13 residues. V shed 10 bases, J shed 3 bases, and the junction held 7 bases outside the gene matches. Germline lookup yields CDR1 MNHNS and CDR2 SASEGT. CDR3 in DNA: TGTGCCATCCCGGGACAGGGTCTCTACGAGCAGTACTTC. Amino acids: CAIPGQGLYEQYF.

This clone appeared a few times. Additional DNA sequences in this sample encode the identical CDR3. In nucleotides, the CDR3 is TGTGCCAGCTCACCACCCTGGGGGGACACTGAAGCTTTCTTT. Amino acid sequence: CASSPPWGDTEAFF. The chain employs TRBV18 and TRBJ1-1; tentatively, D is TRBD1 (5 bases). Germline CDR1 and CDR2: KGHSH and LQKENI. The length of the CDR3 is 14 residues. V dropped 0 bases and J dropped 3 bases, with 8 bases sitting between them.

The chain employs TRBV7-9 and TRBJ2-7; D perhaps matches TRBD1 (5 bases). CDR3 size: 14 residues. CDR1 and CDR2 (germline): SEHNR, FQNEAQ (reference sequence). Trimming removed 1 base at V and 5 bases at J, with 12 bases between. For the CDR3, the DNA is TGTGCCAGCAGCTTAGACAGGTCTAGGGACGAGCAGTACTTC. Amino acid sequence: CASSLDRSRDEQYF.

This chain connects TRBV7-9 to TRBJ1-1; D is undetermined. The CDR3 runs 15 residues. V gave up 5 bases and J gave up 0 bases, with 13 bases separating them. The germline CDR1 and CDR2 sequences are SEHNR and FQNEAQ (reference sequence). The CDR3 bases are TGTGCCAGCAGCCCCCTTCCCGTGTTGAACACTGAAGCTTTCTTT. Protein product: CASSPLPVLNTEAFF.